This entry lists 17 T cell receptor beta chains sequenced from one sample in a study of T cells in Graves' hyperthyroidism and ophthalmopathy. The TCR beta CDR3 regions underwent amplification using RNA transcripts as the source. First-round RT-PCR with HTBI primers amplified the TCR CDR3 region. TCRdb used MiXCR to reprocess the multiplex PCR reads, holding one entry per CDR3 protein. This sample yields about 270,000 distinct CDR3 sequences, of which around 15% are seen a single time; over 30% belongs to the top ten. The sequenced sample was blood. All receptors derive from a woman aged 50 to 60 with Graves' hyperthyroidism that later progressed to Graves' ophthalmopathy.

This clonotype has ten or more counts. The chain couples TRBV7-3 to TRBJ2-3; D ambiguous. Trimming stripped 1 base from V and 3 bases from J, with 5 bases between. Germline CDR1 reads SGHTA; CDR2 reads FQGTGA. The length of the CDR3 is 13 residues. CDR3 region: CASSLIKTDTQYF. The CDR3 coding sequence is TGTGCCAGCAGCTTAATCAAAACAGATACGCAGTATTTT.

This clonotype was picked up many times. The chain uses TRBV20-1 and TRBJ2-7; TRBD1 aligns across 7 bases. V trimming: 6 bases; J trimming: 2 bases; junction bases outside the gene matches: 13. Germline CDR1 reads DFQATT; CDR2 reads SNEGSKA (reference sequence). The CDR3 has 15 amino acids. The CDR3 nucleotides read TGCAGTGCCCCCCCCAGTACAGGGGCGGCCTACGAGCAGTACTTC. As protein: CSAPPSTGAAYEQYF.

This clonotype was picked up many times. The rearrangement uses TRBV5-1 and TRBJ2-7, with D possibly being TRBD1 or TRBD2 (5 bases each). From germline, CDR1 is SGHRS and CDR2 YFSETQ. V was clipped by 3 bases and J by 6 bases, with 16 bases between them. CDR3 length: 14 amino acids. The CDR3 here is CASSSRDALGEQYF. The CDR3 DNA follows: TGCGCCAGCAGCTCCCGGGACGCCCTGGGCGAGCAGTACTTC.

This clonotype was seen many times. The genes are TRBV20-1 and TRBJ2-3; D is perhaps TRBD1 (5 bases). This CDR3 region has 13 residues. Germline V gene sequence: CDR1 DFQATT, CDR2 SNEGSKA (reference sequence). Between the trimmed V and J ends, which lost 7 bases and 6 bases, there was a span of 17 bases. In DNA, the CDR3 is TGCAGTGGGGTGGTTAGGGGAAGGGATACGCAGTATTTT. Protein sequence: CSGVVRGRDTQYF.

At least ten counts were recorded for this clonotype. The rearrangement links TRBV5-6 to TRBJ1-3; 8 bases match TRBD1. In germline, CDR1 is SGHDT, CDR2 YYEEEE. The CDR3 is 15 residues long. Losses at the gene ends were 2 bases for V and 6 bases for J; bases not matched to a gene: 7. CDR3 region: CASSFLGQGQNTIYF. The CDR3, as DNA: TGTGCCAGCAGCTTTCTCGGACAGGGCCAAAACACCATATATTTT.

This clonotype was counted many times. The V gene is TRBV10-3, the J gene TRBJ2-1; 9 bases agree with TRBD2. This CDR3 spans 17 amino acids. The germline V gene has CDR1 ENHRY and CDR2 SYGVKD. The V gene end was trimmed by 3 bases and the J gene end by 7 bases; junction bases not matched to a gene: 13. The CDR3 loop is CAISDVLAGGDWNEQFF. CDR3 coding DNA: TGTGCCATCAGTGACGTTCTGGCGGGAGGGGATTGGAATGAGCAGTTCTTC.

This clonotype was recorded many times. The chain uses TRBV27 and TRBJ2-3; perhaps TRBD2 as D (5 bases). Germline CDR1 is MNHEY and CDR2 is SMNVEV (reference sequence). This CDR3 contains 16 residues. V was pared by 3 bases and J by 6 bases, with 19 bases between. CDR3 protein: CASSFSVTPPRDTQYF. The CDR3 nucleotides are TGTGCCAGCAGTTTTAGCGTCACACCTCCAAGGGATACGCAGTATTTT.

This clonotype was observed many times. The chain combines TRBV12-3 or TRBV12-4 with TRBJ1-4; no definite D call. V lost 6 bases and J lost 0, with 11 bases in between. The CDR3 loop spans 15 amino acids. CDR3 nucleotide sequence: TGTGCCAGCAGCCAAGGGCCGACAACTAATGAAAAACTGTTTTTT. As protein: CASSQGPTTNEKLFF.

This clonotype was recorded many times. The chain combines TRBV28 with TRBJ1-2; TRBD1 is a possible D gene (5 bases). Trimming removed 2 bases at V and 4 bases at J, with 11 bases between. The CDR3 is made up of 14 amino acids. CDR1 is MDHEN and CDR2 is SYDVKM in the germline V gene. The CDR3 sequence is CASSLQGRSYGYTF. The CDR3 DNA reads TGTGCCAGCAGTTTACAGGGCCGGAGCTATGGCTACACCTTC.

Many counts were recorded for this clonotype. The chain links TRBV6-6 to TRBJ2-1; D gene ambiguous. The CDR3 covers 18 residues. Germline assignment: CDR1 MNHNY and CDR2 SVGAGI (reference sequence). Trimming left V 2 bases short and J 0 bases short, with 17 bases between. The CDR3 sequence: CASSYDNLAVSSYNEQFF. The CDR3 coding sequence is TGTGCCAGCAGTTACGATAACTTAGCTGTGAGCTCCTACAATGAGCAGTTCTTC.

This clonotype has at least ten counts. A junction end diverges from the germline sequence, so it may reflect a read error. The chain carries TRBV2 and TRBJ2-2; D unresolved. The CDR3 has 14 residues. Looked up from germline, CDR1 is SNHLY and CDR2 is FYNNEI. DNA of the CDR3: TGTGCCAGCAATGAACAGTCGAACACCGGGGAGCTGTTTTTT. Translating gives CASNEQSNTGELFF.

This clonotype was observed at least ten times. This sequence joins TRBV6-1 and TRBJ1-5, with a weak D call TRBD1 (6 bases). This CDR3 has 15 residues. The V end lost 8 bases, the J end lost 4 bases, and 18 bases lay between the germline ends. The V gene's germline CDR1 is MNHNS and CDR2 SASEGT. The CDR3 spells CASLQSGTHNQPQHF. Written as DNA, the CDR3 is TGTGCCAGCCTGCAATCCGGGACACATAATCAGCCCCAGCATTTT.

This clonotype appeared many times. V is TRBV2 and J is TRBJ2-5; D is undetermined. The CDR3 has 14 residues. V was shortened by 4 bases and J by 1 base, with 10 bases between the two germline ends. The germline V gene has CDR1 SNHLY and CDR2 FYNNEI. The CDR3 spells CASSAGRTQETQYF. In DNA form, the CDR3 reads TGTGCCAGCAGTGCCGGACGGACCCAAGAGACCCAGTACTTC. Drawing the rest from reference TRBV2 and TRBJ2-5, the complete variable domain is EPEVTQTPSHQVTQMGQEVILRCVPISNHLYFYWYRQILGQKVEFLVSFYNNEISEKSEIFDDQFSVERPDGSNFTLKIRSTKLEDSAMYFCASSAGRTQETQYFGPGTRLLVL.

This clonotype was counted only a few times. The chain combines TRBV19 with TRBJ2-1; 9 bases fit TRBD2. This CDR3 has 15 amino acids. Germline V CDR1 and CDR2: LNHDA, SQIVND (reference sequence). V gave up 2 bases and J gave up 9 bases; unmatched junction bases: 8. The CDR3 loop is CASSIRGRADGEQFF. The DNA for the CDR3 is TGTGCCAGTAGTATACGCGGGAGGGCGGACGGTGAGCAGTTCTTC.

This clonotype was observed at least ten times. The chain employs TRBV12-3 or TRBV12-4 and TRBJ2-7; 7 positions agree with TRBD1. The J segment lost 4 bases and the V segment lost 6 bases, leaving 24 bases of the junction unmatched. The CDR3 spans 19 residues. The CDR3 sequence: CASSSGQVANPIDPYEQYF. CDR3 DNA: TGTGCCAGCAGCTCAGGACAGGTGGCTAATCCCATAGACCCATACGAGCAGTACTTC.

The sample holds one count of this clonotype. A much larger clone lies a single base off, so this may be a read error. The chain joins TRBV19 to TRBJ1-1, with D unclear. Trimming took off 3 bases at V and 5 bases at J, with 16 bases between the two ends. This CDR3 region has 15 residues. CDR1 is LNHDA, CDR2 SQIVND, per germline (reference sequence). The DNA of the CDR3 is TGTGCCAGTAGTATCTCGGGCACAGTGGTGACTGAAGCTTTCTTT. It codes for CASSISGTVVTEAFF.

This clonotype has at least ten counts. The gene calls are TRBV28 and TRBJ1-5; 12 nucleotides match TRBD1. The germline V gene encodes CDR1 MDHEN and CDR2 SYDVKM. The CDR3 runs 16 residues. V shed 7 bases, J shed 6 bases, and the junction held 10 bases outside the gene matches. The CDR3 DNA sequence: TGTGCCAGCACCACCGGGACAGGGGGCGAGAGTCAGCCCCAGCATTTT. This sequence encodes CASTTGTGGESQPQHF. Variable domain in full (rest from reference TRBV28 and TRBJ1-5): DVKVTQSSRYLVKRTGEKVFLECVQDMDHENMFWYRQDPGLGLRLIYFSYDVKMKEKGDIPEGYSVSREKKERFSLILESASTNQTSMYLCASTTGTGGESQPQHFGDGTRLSIL.